Detailed here is one T cell receptor beta chain. The data belong to a study of blood T cell repertoires in COVID-19. The repertoire was sequenced with immunoSEQ multiplex PCR; TCRdb's copy has only in-frame clones and lacks some. The data contain approximately 31,000 clones, 86% of them seen just once; the ten biggest clones take up 5.5%. The germline V gene has CDR1 ENHRY and CDR2 SYGVKD. The CDR3 totals 15 residues. The germline V and J ends were trimmed by 2 bases and 4 bases, with 12 bases remaining between them. This receptor was taken from a woman of 80 years or more with active or convalescent COVID-19. This chain uses TRBV10-3 with TRBJ1-3, with D tentatively TRBD1 (5 bases). Sequencing was carried out using peripheral blood. The CDR3 region has the DNA TGTGCCATCAGTGAGCCCAGGACAAGAGGAAACACCATATATTTT. Encoded protein: CAISEPRTRGNTIYF.